This T cell receptor (beta chain) is from a study of beta chain features in type 1 diabetes. Study outcomes and limitations: For patients and controls alike, PCR might favor shorter templates to the same degree. Comparison showed that naive, central memory and Treg TCRB repertoires appeared more similar among patients than among healthy donors. Type 1 diabetes patients had fewer VDJ junction insertions and more deletions. Type 1 diabetes patients showed a moderate but significant shortening of TCRB CDR3s in all four CD4+ subsets.

Investigators reverse transcribed all isolated RNA, so they sequenced expressed TCRB transcripts. TCRdb keeps only in-frame clones here, not all; method: immunoSEQ multiplex PCR. Altogether around 160,000 clones are present, about 9% being singletons, with the ten largest covering more than 0.45%. With regard to this clone: Its antigen is not identified.

The sequencing sample was made of central memory CD4+ T cells from blood. The receptor comes from a woman aged 18-35 years with type 1 diabetes.

The CDR3: CSVETQGEIGYTF. As DNA, the CDR3 is TGCAGCGTTGAAACACAGGGGGAGATCGGCTACACCTTC. V gene TRBV29-1 combines with J gene TRBJ1-2; 8 bases are shared with TRBD1. Unmatched junction bases numbered 7, after V lost 2 bases and J lost 8 bases. Germline CDR1 is SQVTM and CDR2 is ANQGSEA. The CDR3 contains 13 residues. The complete variable domain, with remaining parts taken from reference TRBV29-1 and TRBJ1-2, reads SAVISQKPSRDICQRGTSLTIQCQVDSQVTMMFWYRQQPGQSLTLIATANQGSEATYESGFVIDKFPISRPNLTFSTLTVSNMSPEDSSIYLCSVETQGEIGYTFGSGTRLTVV.